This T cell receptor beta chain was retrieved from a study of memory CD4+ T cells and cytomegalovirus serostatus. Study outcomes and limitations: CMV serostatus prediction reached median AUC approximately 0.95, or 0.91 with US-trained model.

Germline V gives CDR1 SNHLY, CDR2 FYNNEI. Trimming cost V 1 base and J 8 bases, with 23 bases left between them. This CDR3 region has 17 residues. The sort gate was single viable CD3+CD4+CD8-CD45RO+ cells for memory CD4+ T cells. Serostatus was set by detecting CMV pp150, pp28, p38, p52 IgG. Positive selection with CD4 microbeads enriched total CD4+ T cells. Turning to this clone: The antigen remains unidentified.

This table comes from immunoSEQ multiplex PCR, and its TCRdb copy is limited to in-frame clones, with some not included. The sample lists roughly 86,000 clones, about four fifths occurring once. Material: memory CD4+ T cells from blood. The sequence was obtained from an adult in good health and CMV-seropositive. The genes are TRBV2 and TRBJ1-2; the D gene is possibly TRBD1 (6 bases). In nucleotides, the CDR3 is TGTGCCAGCAGTGAAGGCGGCAGAACAGGGAGGTCTAGGGGCTACACCTTC. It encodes CASSEGGRTGRSRGYTF.